This paragraph covers one TCR beta chain sequence. Its specificity is not known. Profiled with immunoSEQ multiplex PCR; TCRdb holds only in-frame clones, not every one. Of approximately 22,000 clones listed, 70% to 85% are singletons. This entry comes from a study of OX40 agonist ivuxolimab in advanced cancers. Study in general: The patients received agonistic anti-OX40 (CD134) antibody ivuxolimab. With a range of roughly 23 to 79, age averaged approximately 60 years, and about 83% were male. Points from the study as a whole: People who partly responded at 0.1-3.0 mg/kg had some of the least clonal expansion seen.

The CDR3 covers 14 residues. CDR1 and CDR2 (germline): SGHRS, YFSETQ. V lost 2 bases, J lost 7 bases, and 7 bases stayed unmatched. The sequencing here drew on CD4+ or CD8+ T cells sorted from blood, taken in a trial of the OX40 agonist ivuxolimab. This TCR was recovered from an adult with an advanced solid tumor such as melanoma, head and neck, liver or kidney cancer. This chain connects TRBV5-1 to TRBJ2-7, with 9 nucleotides matching TRBD1. Here the CDR3 reads CASSFIQGAQEQYF. In DNA, the CDR3 is TGCGCCAGCAGCTTCATACAGGGGGCTCAAGAGCAGTACTTC.